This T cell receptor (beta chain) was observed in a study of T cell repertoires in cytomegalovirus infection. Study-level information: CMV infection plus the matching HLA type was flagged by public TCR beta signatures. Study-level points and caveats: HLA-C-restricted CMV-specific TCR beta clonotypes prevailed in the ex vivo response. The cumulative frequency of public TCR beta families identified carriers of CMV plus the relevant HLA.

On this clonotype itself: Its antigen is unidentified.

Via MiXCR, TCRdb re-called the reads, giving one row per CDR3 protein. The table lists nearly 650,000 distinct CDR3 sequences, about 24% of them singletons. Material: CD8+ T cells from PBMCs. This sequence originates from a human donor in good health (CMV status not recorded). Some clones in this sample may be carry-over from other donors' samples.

CDR3 residues: CASSPSPGQGPLNTEAFF. The CDR3 nucleotides are TGTGCCAGCAGCCCGTCCCCGGGACAGGGACCCTTGAACACTGAAGCTTTCTTT. This chain links TRBV9 with TRBJ1-1, with 9 bases identical to TRBD1. CDR1 and CDR2 from the germline V gene are SGDLS and YYNGEE. The V gene end was trimmed by 4 bases and the J gene end by 0 bases; junction bases not matched to a gene: 13. This CDR3 has 18 residues.